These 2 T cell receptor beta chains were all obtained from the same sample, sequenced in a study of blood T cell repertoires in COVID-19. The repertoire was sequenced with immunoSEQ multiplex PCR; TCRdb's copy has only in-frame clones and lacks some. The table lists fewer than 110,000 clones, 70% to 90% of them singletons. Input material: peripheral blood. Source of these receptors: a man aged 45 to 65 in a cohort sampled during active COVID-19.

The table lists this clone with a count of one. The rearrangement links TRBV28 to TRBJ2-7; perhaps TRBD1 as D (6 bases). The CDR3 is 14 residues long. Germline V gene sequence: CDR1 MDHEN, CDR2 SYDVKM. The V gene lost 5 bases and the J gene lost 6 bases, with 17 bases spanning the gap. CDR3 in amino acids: CASSRTTGPREQYV. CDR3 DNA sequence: TGTGCCAGCAGTCGAACGACAGGACCTCGCGAGCAGTACGTC.

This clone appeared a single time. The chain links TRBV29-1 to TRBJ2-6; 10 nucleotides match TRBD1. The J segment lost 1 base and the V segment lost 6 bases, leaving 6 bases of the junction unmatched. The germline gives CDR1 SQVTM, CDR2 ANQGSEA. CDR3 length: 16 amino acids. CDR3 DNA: TGCAGCGTAGCCGGGACAGGGGCTTCTGGGGCCAACGTCCTGACTTTC. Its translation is CSVAGTGASGANVLTF.